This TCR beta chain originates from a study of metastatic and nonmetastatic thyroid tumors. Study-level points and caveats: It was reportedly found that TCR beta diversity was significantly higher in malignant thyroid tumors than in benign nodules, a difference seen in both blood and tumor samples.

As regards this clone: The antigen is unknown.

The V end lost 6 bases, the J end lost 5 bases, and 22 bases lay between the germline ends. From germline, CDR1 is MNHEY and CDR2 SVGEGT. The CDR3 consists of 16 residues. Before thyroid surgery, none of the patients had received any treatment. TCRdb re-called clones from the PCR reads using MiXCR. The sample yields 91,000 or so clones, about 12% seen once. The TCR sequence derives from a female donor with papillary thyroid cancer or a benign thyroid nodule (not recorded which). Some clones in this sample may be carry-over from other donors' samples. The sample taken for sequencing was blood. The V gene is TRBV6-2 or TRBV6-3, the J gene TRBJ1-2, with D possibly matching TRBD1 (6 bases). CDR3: CASRPDSLRNPYGYTF. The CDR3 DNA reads TGTGCCAGCAGGCCGGACAGTTTAAGGAACCCTTATGGCTACACCTTC.